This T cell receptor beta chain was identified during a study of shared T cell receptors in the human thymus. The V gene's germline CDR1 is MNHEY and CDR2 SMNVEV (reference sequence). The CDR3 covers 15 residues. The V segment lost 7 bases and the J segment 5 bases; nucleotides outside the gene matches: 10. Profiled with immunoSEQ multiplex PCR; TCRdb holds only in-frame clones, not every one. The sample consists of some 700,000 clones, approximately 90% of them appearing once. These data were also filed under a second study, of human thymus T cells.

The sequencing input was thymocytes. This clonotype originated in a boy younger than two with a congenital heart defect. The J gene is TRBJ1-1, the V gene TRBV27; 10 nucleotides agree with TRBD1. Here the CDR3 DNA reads TGTGCCAGCATTCAGACGGGGGGACAGGGGACTGAAGCTTTCTTT. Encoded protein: CASIQTGGQGTEAFF.